The clone carrying this T cell receptor (beta chain) has a handful of counts. What it binds is unknown. A second PCR of 7 to 11 cycles used a sample-barcoded 5' primer and a J-beta primer mix. TCRdb used MiXCR to reprocess the 5' RACE reads, holding one entry per CDR3 protein. The sample consists of about 540,000 distinct CDR3 sequences, less than 25% of them appearing once. The CDR3 totals 14 residues. J gave up 2 bases and V 7 bases, and 6 bases lay outside the gene matches. This sample was taken from a study of blood T cells in healthy people across ages. Study as a whole: Every two T cells gave about one barcoded beta molecule via template switching.

Findings and limits, study-wide: No one knew whether donors had CMV, which possibly confounded expanded clonotype changes. Naive CD4+ cell counts and diversity both ran higher in long-lived than in aged donors.

The data were also submitted as part of a second study, on T cells of mothers and their children. That work contributes: A second PCR was performed with the M1S primer. This primer added sample barcodes and 2-4 random nucleotides.

Sequencing was done on a sample of blood. The TCR comes from a boy between 5 and 17 years old in good health. The chain carries TRBV12-3 or TRBV12-4 and TRBJ1-2; 8 bases match TRBD1. The CDR3 coding sequence is TGTGCCAGCATTGTGACAGGGGCGAACTATGGCTACACCTTC. Translating it yields CASIVTGANYGYTF.